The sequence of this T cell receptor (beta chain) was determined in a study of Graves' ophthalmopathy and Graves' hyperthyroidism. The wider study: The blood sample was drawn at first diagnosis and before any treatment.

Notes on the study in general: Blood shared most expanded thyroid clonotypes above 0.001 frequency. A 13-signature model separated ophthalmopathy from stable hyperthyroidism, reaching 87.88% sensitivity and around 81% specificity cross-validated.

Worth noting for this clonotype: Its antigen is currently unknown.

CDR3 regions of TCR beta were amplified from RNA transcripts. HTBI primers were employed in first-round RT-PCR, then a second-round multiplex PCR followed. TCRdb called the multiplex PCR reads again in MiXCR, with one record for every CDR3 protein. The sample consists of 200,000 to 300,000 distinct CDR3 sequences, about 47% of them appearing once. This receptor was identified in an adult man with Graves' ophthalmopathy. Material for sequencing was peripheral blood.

The CDR3 protein is CASSVAGGPGGELFF. The CDR3 nucleotides are TGTGCCAGCAGCGTGGCGGGAGGGCCTGGCGGGGAGCTGTTTTTT. The J gene is TRBJ2-2, the V gene TRBV9, with 9 bases that match TRBD2. CDR3 size: 15 residues. Germline values: CDR1 SGDLS, CDR2 YYNGEE. J was trimmed by 7 bases and V by 2 bases; bases with no gene match: 6.